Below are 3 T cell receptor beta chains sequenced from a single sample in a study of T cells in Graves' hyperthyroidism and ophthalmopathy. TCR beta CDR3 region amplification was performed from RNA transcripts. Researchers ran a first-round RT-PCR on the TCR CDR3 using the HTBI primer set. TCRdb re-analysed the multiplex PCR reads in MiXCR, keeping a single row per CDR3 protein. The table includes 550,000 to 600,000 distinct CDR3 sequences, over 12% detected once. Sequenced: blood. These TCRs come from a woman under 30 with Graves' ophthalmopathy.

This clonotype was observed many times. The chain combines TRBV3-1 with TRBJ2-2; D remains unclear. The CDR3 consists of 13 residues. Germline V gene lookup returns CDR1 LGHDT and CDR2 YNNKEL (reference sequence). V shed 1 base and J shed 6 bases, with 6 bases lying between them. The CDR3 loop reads CASSQVSPGELFF. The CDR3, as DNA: TGTGCCAGCAGCCAAGTAAGCCCCGGGGAGCTGTTTTTT.

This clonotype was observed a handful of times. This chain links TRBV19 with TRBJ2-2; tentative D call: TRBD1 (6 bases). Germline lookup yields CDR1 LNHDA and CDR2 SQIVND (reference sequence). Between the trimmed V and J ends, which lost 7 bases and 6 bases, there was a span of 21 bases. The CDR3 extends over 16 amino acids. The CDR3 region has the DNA TGTGCCAGTACCCCACCGGGGACAACGAGGGCCGGGGAGCTGTTTTTT. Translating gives CASTPPGTTRAGELFF.

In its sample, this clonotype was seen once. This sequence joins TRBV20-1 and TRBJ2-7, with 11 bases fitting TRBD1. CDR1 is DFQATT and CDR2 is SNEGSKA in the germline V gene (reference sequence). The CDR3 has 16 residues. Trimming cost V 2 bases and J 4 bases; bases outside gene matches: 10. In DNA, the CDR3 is TGCAGTGCTAGAAACACCCGGGACAGGGGGGGGTACGAGCAGTACTTC. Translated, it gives CSARNTRDRGGYEQYF.